This T cell receptor beta chain is from a study of blood T cell repertoires in COVID-19. Overall study context: COVID-19 samples from acute and convalescent phases originated in the United States, Italy and Spain. T cells, B-cell-depleted T cells, or PBMCs supplied cDNA or gDNA.

CDR3 length: 11 residues. CDR1 and CDR2 from the germline V gene are MNHEY and SVGAGI. The ends were cut back, 7 bases at V and 9 bases at J, with 10 bases in the middle. This table comes from immunoSEQ multiplex PCR, and its TCRdb copy is limited to in-frame clones, with some not included. This table has roughly 110,000 clones, more than 80% appearing once. The chain recombines TRBV6-5 with TRBJ1-3, with D possibly being TRBD1 (6 bases). The TCR sequence derives from a human donor in a cohort sampled during active COVID-19. The sequenced material came from peripheral blood. CDR3 in amino acids: CASKVGGTIYF. CDR3 DNA: TGTGCCAGCAAAGTAGGGGGCACCATATATTTT.